These 20 T cell receptor beta chains were sequenced from one sample in a study of blood T cells in healthy people across ages. Alongside a J-beta primer mix, a sample-barcoded 5' primer served in a second PCR lasting about 6 to 12 cycles. TCRdb fed the 5' RACE reads into MiXCR, producing one record per CDR3 protein. The table has hundreds of thousands of distinct CDR3 sequences, roughly 20% seen once. The source material was blood. The receptors shown here come from a man between 65 and 85 years old in good health.

The chain joins TRBV18 to TRBJ2-7; 8 bases are a match to TRBD1. Germline V gene lookup returns CDR1 KGHSH and CDR2 LQKENI. This CDR3 comprises 14 residues. Losses at the gene ends were 5 bases for V and 6 bases for J; bases not matched to a gene: 9. DNA of the CDR3: TGTGCCAGCTCAGCCGACAGGGGATTGATCGAGCAGTACTTC. Protein product: CASSADRGLIEQYF.

This clonotype was observed at least ten times. This chain joins TRBV9 and TRBJ2-2, with D tentatively TRBD1 or TRBD2 (5 bases each). V gave up 3 bases and J gave up 5 bases, with 14 bases separating them. CDR3 length: 15 amino acids. Germline V gene lookup returns CDR1 SGDLS and CDR2 YYNGEE. The CDR3, as DNA: TGTGCCAGCAGCGGCATGGGGACCACGACCGGGGAGCTGTTTTTT. Residues: CASSGMGTTTGELFF.

The sample holds many counts of this clonotype. The chain combines TRBV15 with TRBJ2-7, with D perhaps matching TRBD1 or TRBD2 (5 bases each). CDR3 length: 14 amino acids. V was shortened by 1 base and J by 4 bases, with 11 bases between the two germline ends. Looked up from germline, CDR1 is LNHNV and CDR2 is YYDKDF (reference sequence). CDR3 protein: CATSRVEGRYEQYF. DNA for the CDR3: TGTGCCACCAGCAGAGTTGAGGGGCGGTACGAGCAGTACTTC.

The chain recombines TRBV18 with TRBJ2-3, with D hard to call. Trimming removed 3 bases at V and 2 bases at J, with 9 bases between. From germline, CDR1 is KGHSH and CDR2 LQKENI. This CDR3 contains 14 residues. The CDR3 sequence is CASSPTVSTDTQYF. DNA for the CDR3: TGTGCCAGCTCACCCACAGTTTCCACAGATACGCAGTATTTT.

There are a few counts of this clonotype. A much larger clone lies one base from this, so it may be a read error. The V call is TRBV12-3 or TRBV12-4, the J call TRBJ1-5, with a tentative D call TRBD1 (6 bases). V shed 2 bases and J shed 3 bases, with 8 bases lying between them. The CDR3 spans 14 residues. CDR3 amino acids: CASSLTGINQPQHF. Written as DNA, the CDR3 is TGTGCCAGCAGTTTAACAGGGATCAATCAGCCCCAGCATTTT.

This clonotype showed up just a few times. The V gene is TRBV6-5, the J gene TRBJ2-1; 7 nucleotides align to TRBD2. V was pared by 4 bases and J by 4 bases, with 10 bases of the junction left unmatched. This CDR3 comprises 16 residues. CDR1 is MNHEY, CDR2 SVGAGI, per germline. CDR3 DNA sequence: TGTGCCAGCAGTTCCTCCAGCAGCGGGGTTTACAATGAGCAGTTCTTC. As protein: CASSSSSSGVYNEQFF.

Of note for this clonotype: Being one base from a much bigger clone, this may be a read error. This chain connects TRBV7-3 to TRBJ1-1; 8 bases align to TRBD1. CDR1 is SGHTA and CDR2 is FQGTGA in the germline V gene. The CDR3 spans 14 residues. The CDR3 region has the DNA TGTGCCAGCAGCTTAACAGGACAGGGTACTGAAGCTTCCTTT. Residues: CASSLTGQGTEASF.

This clonotype showed up just a few times. The J gene is TRBJ2-5, the V gene TRBV7-3, with D unresolved. Near its end, the DNA agrees better with TRBJ2-1, so the J call may be wrong. The germline V gene encodes CDR1 SGHTA and CDR2 FQGTGA. The CDR3 runs to 15 residues. The chain's CDR3 is CASSLRPDPLNEQFF. The CDR3 coding sequence is TGTGCCAGCAGCCTCCGCCCGGACCCCCTCAATGAGCAGTTCTTC.

This clonotype was observed a handful of times. V gene TRBV2 combines with J gene TRBJ1-1, with 9 positions matching TRBD1. J lost 0 bases, V lost 8 bases, and 10 bases had no gene match. The germline CDR1 and CDR2 sequences are SNHLY and FYNNEI. The CDR3 sequence is 16 residues long. The CDR3 sequence: CASERDRAGLNTEAFF. The CDR3 DNA is TGTGCCAGCGAACGGGACAGGGCTGGTTTGAACACTGAAGCTTTCTTT.

This clonotype was found a few times. J is TRBJ1-1 and V is TRBV2, with D unclear. CDR1 is SNHLY and CDR2 is FYNNEI in the germline V gene. Trimming removed 9 bases at V and 5 bases at J, with 13 bases between. The CDR3 is made up of 12 amino acids. CDR3 sequence: CASAGYRTEAFF. CDR3 coding DNA: TGTGCCAGTGCAGGTTATCGTACTGAAGCTTTCTTT.

This clonotype was counted many times. The chain links TRBV9 to TRBJ2-5; D ambiguous. V lost 2 bases and J lost 4, with 15 bases in between. This CDR3 has 15 residues. Germline V gene lookup returns CDR1 SGDLS and CDR2 YYNGEE. This chain's CDR3 is CASSVLGLVGETQYF. Here the CDR3 DNA reads TGTGCCAGCAGCGTTCTCGGGCTAGTGGGAGAGACCCAGTACTTC.

The V and J genes are TRBV24-1 and TRBJ1-1; D is possibly TRBD1 (6 bases). V dropped 2 bases and J dropped 0 bases, with 15 bases sitting between them. CDR3 size: 17 residues. Germline CDR1 is KGHDR and CDR2 is SFDVKD. The CDR3 region has the DNA TGTGCCACCAGTGATTCCGGGACAATGGGAATGAACACTGAAGCTTTCTTT. This encodes CATSDSGTMGMNTEAFF.

V is TRBV7-8 and J is TRBJ1-4, with D tentatively TRBD1 (6 bases). The length of the CDR3 is 15 residues. The V gene lost 0 bases and the J gene lost 8 bases, with 13 bases spanning the gap. CDR1 is SGHVS, CDR2 FQNEAQ, per germline. The CDR3 reads CASSLAGGPGEKLFF. CDR3 DNA: TGTGCCAGCAGCTTAGCGGGGGGGCCTGGGGAAAAACTGTTTTTT.

J is TRBJ2-3 and V is TRBV29-1, with TRBD1 identical over 7 bases. Germline CDR1 and CDR2: SQVTM and ANQGSEA. Germline trimming cut 6 bases from V and 1 base from J; bases unmatched to any gene: 16. The CDR3 covers 17 residues. The CDR3 DNA sequence: TGCAGCGTCCTCGGGACAGCCACCTATAGCGGCACAGATACGCAGTATTTT. Residues: CSVLGTATYSGTDTQYF.

The genes are TRBV12-3 or TRBV12-4 and TRBJ1-5; 8 bases fit TRBD1. The CDR3 consists of 15 residues. Germline trimming cut 1 base from V and 4 bases from J; bases unmatched to any gene: 3. The CDR3 coding sequence is TGTGCCAGCAGTTTAGGGACAGGGACGAATCAGCCCCAGCATTTT. It is translated as CASSLGTGTNQPQHF.

This clonotype came up many times. CDR3 coding DNA: TGTGCCAGCAGTGGAAGGGTGACCACTGAAGCTTTCTTT. As protein: CASSGRVTTEAFF. This sequence joins TRBV12-3 or TRBV12-4 and TRBJ1-1, with D hard to call. Trimming removed 5 bases at V and 4 bases at J, with 11 bases between. The CDR3 extends over 13 amino acids.

This clonotype was counted between two and nine times. The chain has TRBV27 and TRBJ1-4; 7 positions agree with TRBD1. The CDR3 loop spans 16 amino acids. V was pared by 1 base and J by 3 bases, with 5 bases of the junction left unmatched. Germline V gives CDR1 MNHEY, CDR2 SMNVEV (reference sequence). The CDR3 here is CASSLYTGEPNEKLFF. The CDR3 nucleotides read TGTGCCAGCAGTTTATATACAGGGGAACCTAATGAAAAACTGTTTTTT.

This chain uses TRBV2 with TRBJ2-3; 8 nucleotides match TRBD2. Per germline, CDR1 SNHLY and CDR2 FYNNEI. The trim removed 7 bases at V and 0 bases at J, leaving 6 bases unmatched. The CDR3 runs 15 residues. DNA for the CDR3: TGTGCCAGCATCCGACTAGCGCCGAGCACAGATACGCAGTATTTT. Its protein product is CASIRLAPSTDTQYF.

This clonotype was seen repeatedly, ten times or more. The V gene is TRBV4-1, the J gene TRBJ2-1, with unresolved D. V shed 1 base and J shed 0 bases, with 7 bases lying between them. The CDR3 is made up of 15 amino acids. CDR1 is MGHRA, CDR2 YSYEKL, per germline. The CDR3 reads CASSQVAYSYNEQFF. The CDR3 DNA follows: TGCGCCAGCAGCCAAGTGGCTTACTCCTACAATGAGCAGTTCTTC.

The rearrangement joins TRBV6-2 or TRBV6-3 to TRBJ1-2, with TRBD1 identical over 7 bases. V was pared by 2 bases and J by 6 bases, with 12 bases of the junction left unmatched. The CDR3 loop spans 16 amino acids. CDR1 is MNHEY and CDR2 is SVGEGT in the germline V gene. DNA of the CDR3: TGTGCCAGCAGTTACAGAGGACAGGCAAAAGGGAATGGCTACACCTTC. Protein product: CASSYRGQAKGNGYTF.